The sequence of this T cell receptor beta chain was determined in a study of T cell changes during pregnancy in multiple sclerosis. The data were produced by immunoSEQ multiplex PCR, yet TCRdb's version contains in-frame clones alone and is incomplete. The data hold 76,000 or so clones, with approximately 92% observed a single time. The germline gives CDR1 MGHRA, CDR2 YSYEKL. The CDR3 loop spans 15 amino acids. Trimming cost V 4 bases and J 2 bases, with 11 bases left between them. The input for sequencing was peripheral blood, taken in the second trimester of pregnancy. The chain employs TRBV4-1 and TRBJ2-2, with D maybe TRBD1 (6 bases). This sequence was found in a female donor in good health, enrolled as a control in a pregnancy study. CDR3 amino acids: CASSREGTNTGELFF. CDR3 coding DNA: TGCGCCAGCAGCCGGGAAGGGACAAACACCGGGGAGCTGTTTTTT.